A single sample gave rise to the 6 T cell receptor beta chains below, sequenced in a study of early T cells in non-severe SARS-CoV-2 infection. One entry per CDR3 protein results from TCRdb running MiXCR on the 5' RACE reads. The profile shows roughly 56,000 distinct CDR3 sequences, approximately 8% of them singletons. What was sequenced was whole blood. These receptors originate from an adult who was a healthcare worker with PCR-confirmed SARS-CoV-2 infection or an uninfected control (not recorded which).

This clonotype was recorded a few times. The chain joins TRBV3-1 to TRBJ2-1; TRBD2 aligns across 8 bases. CDR3 length: 15 residues. J gave up 6 bases and V 4 bases, and 8 bases lay outside the gene matches. Germline values: CDR1 LGHDT, CDR2 YNNKEL (reference sequence). CDR3: CASSRGTRSINEQFF. The CDR3 nucleotides read TGTGCCAGCAGCCGAGGGACTAGATCGATCAATGAGCAGTTCTTC.

There are many counts of this clonotype. This chain joins TRBV7-8 and TRBJ2-7, with TRBD1 matching over 7 bases. This CDR3 has 13 residues. The V gene end was trimmed by 5 bases and the J gene end by 6 bases; junction bases not matched to a gene: 7. Germline lookup yields CDR1 SGHVS and CDR2 FQNEAQ. CDR3 residues: CASSLTGIGEQYF. The CDR3 DNA sequence: TGTGCCAGCAGCCTGACAGGGATCGGCGAGCAGTACTTC.

The rearrangement joins TRBV2 to TRBJ2-1, with unresolved D. The V end lost 2 bases, the J end lost 2 bases, and 13 bases lay between the germline ends. The CDR3 spans 16 residues. In germline, CDR1 is SNHLY, CDR2 FYNNEI. The CDR3 region has the DNA TGTGCCAGCAGTGAATTCGGAACAAGGCCCTACAATGAGCAGTTCTTC. This encodes CASSEFGTRPYNEQFF.

V and J are TRBV29-1 and TRBJ2-7; a possible D gene is TRBD1 (5 bases). Trimming removed 0 bases at V and 0 bases at J, with 12 bases between. The CDR3 loop spans 15 amino acids. Germline-derived CDR1 and CDR2 are SQVTM and ANQGSEA. In DNA, the CDR3 is TGCAGCGTTGAAGATCCCCTAGGGGTCTCCTACGAGCAGTACTTC. It translates to CSVEDPLGVSYEQYF.

This clonotype was observed at least ten times. The genes are TRBV28 and TRBJ2-2, with a weak D call TRBD1 (5 bases). The length of the CDR3 is 14 residues. CDR1 MDHEN and CDR2 SYDVKM come from the germline V gene. Trimming shortened V by 2 bases and J by 4 bases, and 8 bases separated the two germline ends. The chain's CDR3 is CASSLQGGTGELFF. The CDR3 coding sequence is TGTGCCAGCAGTTTACAGGGCGGCACCGGGGAGCTGTTTTTT.

V and J are TRBV29-1 and TRBJ2-7, with D unresolved. Germline CDR1 is SQVTM and CDR2 is ANQGSEA. Trimming took off 7 bases at V and 0 bases at J, with 10 bases between the two ends. This CDR3 contains 12 residues. DNA of the CDR3: TGCAGCGCAGTAACGAACTCCTACGAGCAGTACTTC. Protein product: CSAVTNSYEQYF.